These T cell receptor beta chains were read from a single sample in a study of blood T cell repertoires in COVID-19. Repertoires were generated with immunoSEQ multiplex PCR, while TCRdb's copy carries only in-frame clones and drops some. The sample records fewer than 350,000 clones, about nine tenths being singletons. What was sequenced was PBMCs or T cells enriched from blood (not recorded which). The receptor source for this set is a woman aged 40 to 50 who had recovered from COVID-19. CDR3s include the opening cysteine and the closing phenylalanine or tryptophan.

V gene | CDR3 length | CDR3 protein
TRBV12-3/TRBV12-4 | 13 | CASRTGIPGELFF
TRBV6-5 | 13 | CASSYGTGVGQFF
TRBV6-5 | 13 | CASSPTRFQEQYF
TRBV5-1 | 16 | CASSFRGMVGYAEAFF
TRBV2 | 15 | CASSELGGAITEAFF
TRBV7-9 | 17 | CASSLGWSGGSHNEQFF
TRBV4-3 | 15 | CASSPNLAGGETQYF
TRBV3-1/TRBV3-2 | 15 | CASSQDRRGVYGYTF
TRBV24-1 | 17 | CATSDRDRLQTSGRLYF
TRBV9 | 15 | CASSVGLAFYNEQFF
TRBV11-2 | 16 | CASSLGLGPGAAEAFF
TRBV28 | 14 | CASSESTGSYGYTF
TRBV3-1/TRBV3-2 | 14 | CASSQDANRGGYTF
TRBV9 | 14 | CASSVEASGSGQYF
TRBV3-1/TRBV3-2 | 17 | CASSQLFGGSGANVLTF
TRBV2 | 12 | CASREDSAEAFF
TRBV25-1 | 16 | CASSEDQAGGRETQYF
TRBV19 | 12 | CASSGGSYEQYF
TRBV5-6 | 14 | CASSRTGWSYEQYF
TRBV6-5 | 15 | CASSSTGGGWDTQYF
TRBV30 | 11 | CACAGGEKLFF
TRBV30 | 14 | CAWSTRLGAAEQYF
TRBV3-1/TRBV3-2 | 14 | CASSQPGDTGELFF
TRBV2 | 14 | CASSEEEGVRGYTF
TRBV7-6 | 15 | CASSLLAGVSDEQFF
TRBV6-5 | 13 | CATGPRGNQPQHF
TRBV6-4 | 13 | CASSVSMNTEAFF
TRBV2 | 13 | CASSEGPGAEAFF
TRBV12-5 | 15 | CASGVQGGSGNTIYF
TRBV5-1 | 14 | CATREVPANYGYTF
TRBV5-1 | 17 | CASSLAVAGDSTDTQYF
TRBV7-2 | 14 | CASSPTGTGGGYTF
TRBV4-2 | 19 | CASSQPNPGTRVNTGELFF
TRBV4-2 | 16 | CASSQDGGTGDYGYTF
TRBV6-5 | 15 | CASRLRDRREQPQHF
TRBV2 | 13 | CASSEGGQETQYF
TRBV5-6 | 13 | CASSLDRAQGYTF
TRBV6-5 | 16 | CASSSLGTGNEQTQYF
TRBV4-1 | 16 | CASSQAHRGGIQPQHF
TRBV14 | 10 | CASSPHGYTF